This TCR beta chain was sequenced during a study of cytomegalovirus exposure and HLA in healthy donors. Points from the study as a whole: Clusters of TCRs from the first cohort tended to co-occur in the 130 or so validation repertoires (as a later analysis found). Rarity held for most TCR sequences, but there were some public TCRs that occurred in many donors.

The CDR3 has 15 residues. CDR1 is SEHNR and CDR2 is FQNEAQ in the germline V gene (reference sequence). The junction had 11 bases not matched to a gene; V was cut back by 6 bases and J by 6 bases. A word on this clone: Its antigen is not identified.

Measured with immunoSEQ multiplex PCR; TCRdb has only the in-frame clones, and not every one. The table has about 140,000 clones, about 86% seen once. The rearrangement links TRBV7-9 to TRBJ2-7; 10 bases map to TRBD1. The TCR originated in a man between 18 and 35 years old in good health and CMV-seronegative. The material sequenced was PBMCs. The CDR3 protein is CASRANPGQGPEQYF. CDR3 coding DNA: TGTGCCAGCAGGGCGAACCCGGGACAGGGGCCCGAGCAGTACTTC.